This paragraph covers one T cell receptor beta chain sequence. In the authors' workflow: Counts of nucleated cells, estimated from reference gene primer amplification, were obtained. Here immunoSEQ multiplex PCR was the method, and the copy in TCRdb shows in-frame clones only, minus some. The V and J calls and clone size come from that table; D and trimming were worked out from the DNA. This sample has some 230,000 clones, with roughly 80% found just once. This entry belongs to a study of blood T cell repertoires in COVID-19. Study at large: Acute and convalescent COVID-19 specimens originated in the United States, Italy and Spain. T cells, B-cell-depleted T cells, or PBMCs supplied cDNA or gDNA.

CDR3 length: 16 amino acids. Trimming at V came to 6 bases and at J to 7 bases, leaving 9 bases not matched to a gene. Germline V gene data show CDR1 as SGHTA and CDR2 as FQGNSA. The sequence was collected from a woman in her 30s who had recovered from COVID-19. The rearrangement uses TRBV7-2 and TRBJ2-5, with 15 bases fitting TRBD2. Material for sequencing was peripheral blood. The CDR3 here is CASSRGLAGGGGTQYF. The DNA of the CDR3 is TGTGCCAGCAGTCGAGGACTAGCGGGAGGGGGAGGGACCCAGTACTTC.